The entry below gives a single T cell receptor (beta chain) sequence along with its context. This entry is derived from a study of OX40 agonist ivuxolimab in advanced cancers. The assay was immunoSEQ multiplex PCR, and TCRdb's table has in-frame clones only and misses some. Here the sample spans roughly 70,000 clones, about 81% being singletons. J gave up 4 bases and V 7 bases, and 9 bases lay outside the gene matches. Germline V gene data show CDR1 as LNHDA and CDR2 as SQIVND (reference sequence). The CDR3 has 15 amino acids. The chain is built from TRBV19 and TRBJ1-2; 10 nucleotides align to TRBD1. The sample here was CD4+ or CD8+ T cells sorted from blood, taken in a trial of the OX40 agonist ivuxolimab. The TCR comes from an adult with an advanced solid tumor such as melanoma, head and neck, liver or kidney cancer. The CDR3 loop reads CASNRRTGGAYGYTF. As DNA, the CDR3 is TGTGCCAGTAATCGACGGACAGGGGGTGCCTATGGCTACACCTTC.